The 17 T cell receptor beta chains in this list originate from one sample, sequenced in a study of T-cell memory formation after mild COVID-19. Each CDR3 protein gets one entry after TCRdb re-called the 5' RACE reads with MiXCR. The table lists roughly 400,000 distinct CDR3 sequences, 15% to 20% of them singletons. Sequences were obtained from PBMCs or a T cell subset sorted from them (not recorded which). The receptors were gathered from a man aged 18 to 30 who had mild COVID-19 (a few samples of this study predate the infection). Cell type and time point are not known.

This clonotype showed up just a few times. The chain carries TRBV6-5 and TRBJ2-3; no definite D call. The CDR3 sequence is 10 residues long. Germline CDR1 reads MNHEY; CDR2 reads SVGAGI. Trimming removed 10 bases from V and 14 bases from J, with 16 bases in between. DNA for the CDR3: TGTGCCAACCTCGGACCTCGGAGGTATTTT. Translating it yields CANLGPRRYF.

The J gene is TRBJ2-7, the V gene TRBV10-3; D remains ambiguous. Germline CDR1 ENHRY, CDR2 SYGVKD. This CDR3 has 12 residues. Trimming removed 2 bases at V and 3 bases at J, with 5 bases between. CDR3 residues: CAISEQDYEQYF. In DNA form, the CDR3 reads TGTGCCATCAGTGAGCAAGACTACGAGCAGTACTTC.

CDR3 bases: TGTGCCAGCAATACCCGGGACAGGGCCTACGAGCAGTACTTC. Translating it yields CASNTRDRAYEQYF. The J gene is TRBJ2-7, the V gene TRBV2; TRBD1 matches 9 bases. CDR3 length equals 14 residues. Germline V lookup: CDR1 SNHLY, CDR2 FYNNEI. V shed 7 bases and J 2 bases; nucleotides not matched to a gene: 6.

This chain links TRBV7-6 with TRBJ2-5; 8 bases align to TRBD1. The CDR3 is 14 amino acids. Looked up from germline, CDR1 is SGHVS and CDR2 is FNYEAQ. Trimming at V came to 5 bases and at J to 5 bases, leaving 7 bases not matched to a gene. DNA for the CDR3: TGTGCCAGCAGCAAGGGACAGGCGGGGGAGACCCAGTACTTC. This encodes CASSKGQAGETQYF.

This chain uses TRBV20-1 with TRBJ1-4, with D uncertain. The CDR3 is 14 amino acids. CDR1 DFQATT and CDR2 SNEGSKA come from the germline V gene (reference sequence). The V end was cut by 6 bases, the J end by 0 bases, with 11 bases between. DNA for the CDR3: TGCAGTGCCACCCTCCAGGCAACTAATGAAAAACTGTTTTTT. This translates into CSATLQATNEKLFF.

V and J are TRBV7-2 and TRBJ2-1; a possible D gene is TRBD2 (5 bases). Germline V gene sequence: CDR1 SGHTA, CDR2 FQGNSA. The CDR3 spans 16 residues. Trimming removed 1 base at V and 0 bases at J, with 10 bases between. The CDR3 spells CASSLGGSSSYNEQFF. For the CDR3, the DNA is TGTGCCAGCAGCTTAGGAGGGTCTAGCTCCTACAATGAGCAGTTCTTC.

CDR3 loop: CASSSQGSLNTGELFF. DNA for the CDR3: TGTGCCAGCAGCTCACAGGGGTCGCTGAACACCGGGGAGCTGTTTTTT. V is TRBV7-3 and J is TRBJ2-2, with TRBD1 identical over 7 bases. This CDR3 comprises 16 residues. CDR1 and CDR2 from the germline V gene are SGHTA and FQGTGA. J was trimmed by 1 base and V by 4 bases; bases with no gene match: 6.

V usage is TRBV11-2 and J usage is TRBJ1-1; no firm D call. Trimming left V 5 bases short and J 0 bases short, with 10 bases between. The CDR3 has 14 residues. CDR1 is SGHAT, CDR2 FQNNGV, per germline. The CDR3 spells CASSLTQMNTEAFF. The CDR3 nucleotides are TGTGCCAGCAGCCTTACCCAGATGAACACTGAAGCTTTCTTT.

The chain links TRBV6-5 to TRBJ1-5; a weak D match, TRBD1 (5 bases). This CDR3 region has 14 residues. Germline CDR1 reads MNHEY; CDR2 reads SVGAGI. V was clipped by 1 base and J by 6 bases, with 10 bases between them. The CDR3 is CASSYLAGTQPQHF. In nucleotides, the CDR3 is TGTGCCAGCAGTTACTTGGCAGGGACTCAGCCCCAGCATTTT.

Only a few counts were recorded for this clonotype. The CDR3 DNA reads TGCAGTGCTAGAGGGTCCCTTAACACTGAAGCTTTCTTT. It encodes CSARGSLNTEAFF. V gene TRBV20-1 combines with J gene TRBJ1-1; D is unresolved. Germline assignment: CDR1 DFQATT and CDR2 SNEGSKA (reference sequence). Trimming removed 1 base at V and 2 bases at J, with 8 bases between. The CDR3 sequence is 13 residues long.

The rearrangement joins TRBV12-3 or TRBV12-4 to TRBJ1-5; 9 nucleotides line up with TRBD1. CDR3 size: 15 residues. J lost 6 bases, V lost 6 bases, and 9 bases had no gene match. For the CDR3, the DNA is TGTGCCAGCAGCTTCGGTACAGGGGGCGGTCAGCCCCAGCATTTT. It is translated as CASSFGTGGGQPQHF.

The CDR3 nucleotides read TGCAGCGTTGAGCCGGTATCGGTAAATGAAAAACTGTTTTTT. Translated, it gives CSVEPVSVNEKLFF. This sequence joins TRBV29-1 and TRBJ1-4; D gene uncertain. Trimming took off 3 bases at V and 5 bases at J, with 13 bases between the two ends. The CDR3 extends over 14 amino acids. The germline gives CDR1 SQVTM, CDR2 ANQGSEA.

This clonotype turned up a few times. The chain has TRBV4-1 and TRBJ2-7, with TRBD1 matching over 8 bases. The germline CDR1 and CDR2 sequences are MGHRA and YSYEKL. The junction had 3 bases not matched to a gene; V was cut back by 1 base and J by 1 base. The CDR3 has 15 residues. The CDR3 DNA reads TGCGCCAGCAGCCAAGCAGGGGGCAGGTCCTACGAGCAGTACTTC. This gives the protein CASSQAGGRSYEQYF.

The rearrangement joins TRBV20-1 to TRBJ2-3; 7 nucleotides match TRBD2. With V trimmed by 5 bases and J by 0 bases, 8 bases remained unmatched. This CDR3 region has 15 residues. Germline CDR1 DFQATT, CDR2 SNEGSKA (reference sequence). CDR3 in DNA: TGCAGTGCTCCCATGCTAGCGGTGAGCACAGATACGCAGTATTTT. This translates into CSAPMLAVSTDTQYF.

The chain couples TRBV4-3 to TRBJ1-5, with a weak D call TRBD1 (5 bases). V lost 3 bases and J lost 5, with 8 bases in between. The CDR3 sequence is 13 residues long. CDR1 is LGHNA, CDR2 YSLEER, per germline. The CDR3 is CASSQATDQPQHF. DNA for the CDR3: TGCGCCAGCAGCCAGGCGACAGATCAGCCCCAGCATTTT.

The chain combines TRBV28 with TRBJ1-5, with D unclear. The CDR3 totals 14 residues. The germline V and J ends were trimmed by 3 bases and 7 bases, with 13 bases remaining between them. The germline gives CDR1 MDHEN, CDR2 SYDVKM. This CDR3 is CASSLVSLNQPQHF. Written as DNA, the CDR3 is TGTGCCAGCAGTTTGGTCAGCCTTAACCAGCCCCAGCATTTT. The full variable domain, with the rest looked up from reference TRBV28 and TRBJ1-5, is DVKVTQSSRYLVKRTGEKVFLECVQDMDHENMFWYRQDPGLGLRLIYFSYDVKMKEKGDIPEGYSVSREKKERFSLILESASTNQTSMYLCASSLVSLNQPQHFGDGTRLSIL.

This clonotype was detected only a few times. The chain joins TRBV7-9 to TRBJ2-6; D not resolved. The CDR3 runs to 16 residues. Germline V gene sequence: CDR1 SEHNR, CDR2 FQNEAQ (reference sequence). The V end lost 3 bases, the J end lost 0 bases, and 9 bases lay between the germline ends. The CDR3 reads CASSLPAVSGANVLTF. The CDR3 DNA follows: TGTGCCAGCAGCTTGCCCGCAGTCTCTGGGGCCAACGTCCTGACTTTC.